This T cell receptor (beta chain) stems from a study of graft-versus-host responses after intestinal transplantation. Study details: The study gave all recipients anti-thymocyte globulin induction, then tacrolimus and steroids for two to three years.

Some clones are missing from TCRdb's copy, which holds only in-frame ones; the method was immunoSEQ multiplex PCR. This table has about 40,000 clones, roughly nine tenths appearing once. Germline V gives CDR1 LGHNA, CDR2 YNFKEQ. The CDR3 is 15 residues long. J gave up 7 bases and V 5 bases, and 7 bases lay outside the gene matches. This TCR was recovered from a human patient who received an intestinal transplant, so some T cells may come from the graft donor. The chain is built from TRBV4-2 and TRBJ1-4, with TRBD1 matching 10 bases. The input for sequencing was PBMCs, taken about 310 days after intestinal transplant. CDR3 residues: CASSVRTGGSEKLFF. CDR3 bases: TGTGCCAGCAGCGTCCGGACAGGGGGATCTGAAAAACTGTTTTTT.